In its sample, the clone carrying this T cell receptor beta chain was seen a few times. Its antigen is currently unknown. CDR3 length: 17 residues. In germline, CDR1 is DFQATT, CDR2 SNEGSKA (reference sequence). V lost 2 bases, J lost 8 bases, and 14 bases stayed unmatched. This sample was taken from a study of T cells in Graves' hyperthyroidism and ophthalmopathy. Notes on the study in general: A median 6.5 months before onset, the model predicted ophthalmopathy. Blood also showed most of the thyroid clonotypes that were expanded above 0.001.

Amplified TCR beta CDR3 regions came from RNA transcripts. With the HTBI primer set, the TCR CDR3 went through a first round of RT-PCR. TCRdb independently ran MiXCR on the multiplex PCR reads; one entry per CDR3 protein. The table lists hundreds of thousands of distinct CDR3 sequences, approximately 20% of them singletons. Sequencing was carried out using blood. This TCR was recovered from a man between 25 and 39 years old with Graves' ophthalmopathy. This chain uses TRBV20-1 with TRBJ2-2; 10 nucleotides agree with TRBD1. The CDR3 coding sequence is TGCAGTGCTAGATCGGCCAGACGGACAGGGGGTATGGGGGAGCTGTTTTTT. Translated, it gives CSARSARRTGGMGELFF.